One T cell receptor beta chain is described in this entry. The data were taken from a study of identifying expanded T cells in peripheral blood. Per the germline V gene, CDR1 is SNHLY and CDR2 is FYNNEI. The V end was cut by 6 bases, the J end by 2 bases, with 8 bases between. The CDR3 consists of 13 residues. Libraries were prepared by immunoSEQ multiplex PCR; TCRdb keeps only in-frame clonotypes and omits some of them. The sample yields around 56,000 clones, about four fifths seen once. The chain links TRBV2 to TRBJ2-1, with a possible D match to TRBD2 (6 bases). This TCR came from a person aged 18-69 years in good health. Sequenced input: blood. CDR3 sequence reads: CASRRGTYNEQFF. CDR3 bases: TGTGCCAGCAGACGGGGGACCTACAATGAGCAGTTCTTC.